Below are 5 T cell receptor beta chains sequenced from a single sample in a study of T-cell reconstitution after alpha-beta-depleted transplantation in children. Molecular barcoding with unique molecular identifiers was used for the TCRbeta library. TCRdb reanalysed the PCR reads using MiXCR and keeps one entry per CDR3 protein. This sample yields about a million distinct CDR3 sequences, of which under 30% are seen a single time; approximately 30% belongs to the top ten. The sample here was PBMCs, mostly from graft donor cells, taken 360 days after TCRalphabeta/CD19-depleted stem cell transplant. These receptors all come from a boy younger than two who had a stem cell transplant for SCID, so the T cells may come from the graft donor.

The chain carries TRBV12-3 or TRBV12-4 and TRBJ2-3; D not certain. The CDR3 runs to 15 residues. With 2 bases removed from V and 0 bases from J, the gap between germline ends came to 9 bases. CDR3 in amino acids: CASSLSGHSTDTQYF. The CDR3 DNA reads as TGTGCCAGCAGTTTATCTGGGCATAGCACAGATACGCAGTATTTT.

The J gene is TRBJ2-6, the V gene TRBV11-1; TRBD1 agrees at 8 bases. V shed 2 bases, J shed 4 bases, and the junction held 10 bases outside the gene matches. The CDR3 covers 18 residues. The germline CDR1 and CDR2 sequences are SGHAT and FQDESV (reference sequence). The CDR3 is CASSLIQGAPRGANVLTF. CDR3 in DNA: TGTGCCAGCAGCTTAATCCAGGGGGCCCCGAGAGGGGCCAACGTCCTGACTTTC. The whole variable domain, remainder taken from reference TRBV11-1 and TRBJ2-6, is EAEVAQSPRYKITEKSQAVAFWCDPISGHATLYWYRQILGQGPELLVQFQDESVVDDSQLPKDRFSAERLKGVDSTLKIQPAELGDSAMYLCASSLIQGAPRGANVLTFGAGSRLTVL.

This clonotype was found a few times. The chain couples TRBV10-3 to TRBJ2-7; 7 positions match TRBD2. The CDR3 sequence is 15 residues long. Germline trimming cut 0 bases from V and 3 bases from J; bases unmatched to any gene: 5. Germline V gives CDR1 ENHRY, CDR2 SYGVKD. CDR3 region: CAISESRGRVYEQYF. CDR3 in DNA: TGTGCCATCAGTGAGTCGAGAGGGAGGGTCTACGAGCAGTACTTC.

This clonotype occurred a few times. V gene TRBV7-6 combines with J gene TRBJ1-3; D gene ambiguous. From germline, CDR1 is SGHVS and CDR2 FNYEAQ. The CDR3 covers 13 residues. Trimming left V 0 bases short and J 9 bases short, with 9 bases between. The CDR3 DNA follows: TGTGCCAGCAGCTTAGCCCAGATCAGCACCATATATTTT. Translated, it gives CASSLAQISTIYF. The entire variable domain, with the rest obtained from reference TRBV7-6 and TRBJ1-3, is as follows: GAGVSQSPRYKVTKRGQDVALRCDPISGHVSLYWYRQALGQGPEFLTYFNYEAQQDKSGLPNDRFSAERPEGSISTLTIQRTEQRDSAMYRCASSLAQISTIYFGEGSWLTVV.

The chain is built from TRBV4-1 and TRBJ2-7; a weak D match, TRBD2 (5 bases). Germline V lookup: CDR1 MGHRA, CDR2 YSYEKL. The CDR3 is 15 residues long. Trimming took off 0 bases at V and 6 bases at J, with 15 bases between the two ends. The CDR3 here is CASSQDLTGSGEQYF. The DNA for the CDR3 is TGCGCCAGCAGCCAAGATCTTACGGGGTCGGGCGAGCAGTACTTC.